Included here is one T cell receptor (beta chain) sequence, with context. Its cognate antigen has yet to be identified. Base quality data are lacking; no much larger clone is found one base away. The data are from a study of blood T cells in healthy people across ages (dated by TCRdb to about 2015). The study in broad terms: In model experiments, template switching captured roughly one uniquely barcoded TCR beta cDNA molecule for every two T cells. To track age-related changes in TCR beta repertoire diversity, the study relied on deep sequencing normalized with unique cDNA molecular identifiers. Two additional independent replicas of 1 million unique cDNA reads from the same blood draw were analyzed for two donors (one aged 18 to 30 and one aged 80 or older). Donors of different ages were randomly distributed across sequencing lanes to avoid experimental bias. Four age groups were formed from the donors: young (average 16 years), middle-aged (just under 40), aged (roughly 56) and long-lived (around 82). Here is what the overall study found, with its caveats: Compared with the aged group, more naive CD4+ T cells, fewer expanded clones and increased TCR diversity were shown by the long-lived group, suggesting age selection. Total diversity estimates from one million sequenced T cells were considered lower bounds and underestimates. Because the CMV infection status of the donors was unknown, age-related changes in expanded clonotypes may potentially have been confounded. Observed TCR beta diversity per million T cells fell roughly linearly with age, and a significant reduction was already apparent by age roughly 40. Because profiling used bulk unsorted PBMCs, naive and antigen-experienced compartments could not be compared conclusively. A strong correlation was found between observed TCR beta diversity and the percentage of naive T cells measured by flow cytometry.

The method behind the library was 5' RACE. The second PCR ran for about 6 to 11 cycles and used a J-beta primer mix along with a sample-barcoded 5' primer. Each TCR beta cDNA molecule received a unique molecular identifier from a template-switch 5' adaptor carrying 12 random nucleotides. Each sample yielded at least 2.5 million CDR3-containing paired-end reads. All of the RNA was converted into first-strand cDNA using the Mint cDNA synthesis kit, with a TRBC-specific oligonucleotide serving as the primer. After uracil-DNA glycosylase treatment, a first 18-cycle PCR used universal primers M1SS and BC2_uni_R on all cDNA. The study's processing was this. Each sample was normalized by randomly selecting 1 million high-quality reads, each carrying a distinct molecular identifier. Reads sharing molecular identifiers were discarded rather than binned into consensus sequences. MiTCR, set to a Q25 quality threshold and the strictest error-elimination algorithm, was used for CDR3 identification, clonotype clustering and error correction. A nonparametric unseen species model with Euler transformation was used to estimate lower-bound total TCR beta diversity. TCRdb's own reprocessing of the public reads used fastp at Q25 and MiXCR and kept productive beta chains. Here each entry gathers all rows of one CDR3 protein and keeps the most common genes and DNA. Clone size and V and J calls follow TCRdb, not the original study. The sample records over 1,500,000 distinct CDR3 sequences, more than 35% of which are singletons. The ten largest make up 23% of the sample.

The CDR3 runs 12 amino acids, cysteine and phenylalanine included. The kept DNA is CDR3 alone, 36 bases in frame from the first base. The donors were a few dozen Caucasian individuals from Russia, aged roughly 6 to 100 years, who were systemically healthy. Each donor gave ten milliliters of peripheral blood, collected into EDTA-treated Vacutainer tubes. Ficoll-Paque density-gradient centrifugation was used to isolate PBMCs, with at least 6 million per sample. Trizol reagent was used to extract total RNA from PBMCs, with at least 5.5 micrograms per sample. For every donor, flow cytometry on a PBMC aliquot measured the percentage of naive CD45RAhigh/CD27high T cells.

The clonotype originates from a human donor in good health. The V and J segments used are TRBV12-3 or TRBV12-4 and TRBJ2-5; the D segment is perhaps TRBD1 or TRBD2, each sharing 5 matched bases. The end of the DNA fits TRBJ2-7 better, so the J call may be wrong. Sequences were obtained from blood. The DNA sequence is as follows: TGTGCCACCCAAGGTGGGGGCTACGAGCAGTACTTC. Its coded protein is CATQGGGYEQYF.